Listed below are T cell receptor beta chains from one sample, sequenced in a study of T cells in Graves' hyperthyroidism and ophthalmopathy. TCRdb reprocessed the multiplex PCR reads with MiXCR, giving one entry per CDR3 protein. The table shows 550,000 to 850,000 distinct CDR3 sequences, with around 20% occurring only once. Input material: blood. These TCRs come from a woman in her forties or fifties with Graves' hyperthyroidism that later progressed to Graves' ophthalmopathy. Each CDR3 is given with its conserved first and last residue. The D gene is left open where the match is weak. Some rows have no size entry. The others give once, few or many, or a class for an expanded clone.

TRBJ2-7,18,many,TRBD2,TRBV6-2/TRBV6-3,TGTGCCAGCAGTGGCCAGACCCTCGCGGGGGGCCTCTCCTACGAGCAGTACTTC,CASSGQTLAGGLSYEQYF
TRBJ1-6,13,.,.,TRBV27,TGTGCCAGCAGTTACGTTGATAATTCACTCCTCCACTTT,CASSYVDNSLLHF
TRBJ2-2,16,.,TRBD2,TRBV12-3/TRBV12-4,TGTGCCAGCAGTTTTCCAGCGGGGAGCAACACCGGGGAGCTGTTTTTT,CASSFPAGSNTGELFF
TRBJ2-1,15,.,.,TRBV7-6,TGTGCCAGCACCGATGTCAAGGGCTCCTACAATGAGCAGTTCTTC,CASTDVKGSYNEQFF
TRBJ2-1,15,many,TRBD2,TRBV7-3,TGTGCCAGCAGCTTCGGACTAGCGGAGACCAATGAGCAGTTCTTC,CASSFGLAETNEQFF
TRBJ2-7,17,few,TRBD2,TRBV7-9,TGTGCCAGCAGCTCCGCTGGTCAGAGTAGCGGGTCCTACGAGCAGTACTTC,CASSSAGQSSGSYEQYF
TRBJ2-1,15,many,.,TRBV3-1,TGTGCCAGCAGCCAAGATCCCCTGACCTACAATGAGCAGTTCTTC,CASSQDPLTYNEQFF
TRBJ1-2,14,many,.,TRBV7-9,TGTGCCAGCAGCTTAGCCGGGCAGCCAGACAGCTACACCTTC,CASSLAGQPDSYTF
TRBJ2-3,13,many,TRBD1,TRBV2,TGTGCCAGCCGGGACAGGTACTTCGATACGCAGTATTTT,CASRDRYFDTQYF
TRBJ1-4,14,many,.,TRBV11-2,TGTGCCAGCAGCTCGACCCAGGGAGGTGAAAAACTGTTTTTT,CASSSTQGGEKLFF
TRBJ1-6,15,.,.,TRBV5-1,TGCGCCAGCAGCTCCGACAGCGGCCGAAATTCACCCCTCCACTTT,CASSSDSGRNSPLHF
TRBJ1-2,16,.,TRBD1,TRBV4-1,TGCGCCAGCAGCCCATATCCAGGCAGGGGGGACTATGGCTACACCTTC,CASSPYPGRGDYGYTF
TRBJ2-1,12,.,.,TRBV9,TGTGCCAGCAGCGTAGGGCTGGCAGGGCTGTTCTTC,CASSVGLAGLFF
TRBJ1-2,14,many,TRBD1,TRBV6-1,TGTGCCAGCAGCCAGATACAGGGGTACTATGGCTACACCTTC,CASSQIQGYYGYTF
TRBJ2-1,15,few,TRBD1,TRBV27,TGTGCCAGCAGTGTCCGGGACAGCCGCAAGGATGAGCAGTTCTTC,CASSVRDSRKDEQFF
TRBJ1-1,13,many,.,TRBV18,TGTGCCAGCTCACCCAAATACAACACTGAAGCTTTCTTT,CASSPKYNTEAFF
TRBJ2-1,14,few,.,TRBV6-1,TGTGCCAGCAGTTCGGGCAGGGCCTACAATGAGCAGTTCTTC,CASSSGRAYNEQFF
TRBJ1-2,13,many,.,TRBV12-3/TRBV12-4,TGTGCCAGCAGTTTAGACAGCTCCTATGGCTACACCTTC,CASSLDSSYGYTF
TRBJ2-2,15,few,.,TRBV9,TGTGCCAGCAGCGTAGACCCCCATGGGGACGGGGAGCTGTTTTTT,CASSVDPHGDGELFF
TRBJ1-1,18,few,TRBD1,TRBV27,TGTGCCAGCACAAACTTAGGGGGACAGGGGCGACTGAACACTGAAGCTTTCTTT,CASTNLGGQGRLNTEAFF
TRBJ2-3,11,few,.,TRBV29-1,TGCAGCGTTGTAGGGTTGAATACGCAGTATTTT,CSVVGLNTQYF
TRBJ1-4,11,many,.,TRBV3-1,TGTGCCAGCAGCCAAGGGAAAAAACTGTTTTTT,CASSQGKKLFF